The 8 T cell receptor beta chains given below trace back to one sample, sequenced in a study of control samples from healthy donors and cancer patients. Generated by immunoSEQ multiplex PCR, the TCRdb table keeps only in-frame clones and is missing some. The data show about 59,000 clones, about 92% seen once. Sequencing was performed on PBMCs. The receptors originated from a man aged 40-50 years with colorectal cancer.

The rearrangement joins TRBV3-1 (or the pseudogene TRBV3-2) to TRBJ1-5; D ambiguous. Trimming took off 3 bases at V and 11 bases at J, with 11 bases between the two ends. This CDR3 contains 12 residues. CDR1 and CDR2 (germline): LGHDT, YNNKEL (reference sequence). The CDR3 region is CASSHKGGTQHF. The CDR3 bases are TGTGCCAGCAGCCATAAGGGAGGGACCCAGCATTTT.

The chain uses TRBV10-1 and TRBJ2-5; 8 bases are shared with TRBD1. There are 13 residues in the CDR3. Germline values: CDR1 WNHNN, CDR2 SYGVQD (reference sequence). The J segment lost 4 bases and the V segment lost 6 bases, leaving 4 bases of the junction unmatched. CDR3 amino acids: CASSLQGAETQYF. The CDR3 coding sequence is TGCGCCAGCAGCCTCCAGGGGGCAGAGACCCAGTACTTC.

The chain links TRBV10-2 to TRBJ1-5, with D possibly TRBD1 on 6 matching bases. Germline V lookup: CDR1 WSHSY, CDR2 SAAADI. V was cut by 6 bases and J by 6 bases, with 15 bases left in between. This CDR3 spans 14 amino acids. Written as DNA, the CDR3 is TGCGCCAGCAGGGACAGCTCCTTAAGTCAGCCCCAGCATTTT. Amino acids: CASRDSSLSQPQHF.

The rearrangement uses TRBV3-1 (or the pseudogene TRBV3-2) and TRBJ2-5; possible D gene TRBD1, 6 bases. CDR1 is LGHDT, CDR2 YNNKEL, per germline (reference sequence). This CDR3 contains 13 residues. Trimming took 4 bases from V and 4 from J, leaving 10 bases between them. The chain's CDR3 is CASSLQGIETQYF. In DNA form, the CDR3 reads TGTGCCAGCAGCCTACAGGGAATAGAGACCCAGTACTTC.

Only a few counts were recorded for this clone. The chain uses TRBV3-1 (or the pseudogene TRBV3-2) and TRBJ2-7; D not certain. The V gene lost 5 bases and the J gene lost 1 base, with 6 bases spanning the gap. This CDR3 comprises 12 residues. Germline CDR1 is LGHDT and CDR2 is YNNKEL (reference sequence). CDR3 amino acids: CASSDGSYEQYF. CDR3 in DNA: TGTGCCAGCAGCGACGGGTCCTACGAGCAGTACTTC.

This clone was seen a single time. The chain couples TRBV25-1 to TRBJ1-2; 10 bases are a match to TRBD1. The ends lost 3 bases at V and 3 bases at J; junction bases unmatched: 4. This CDR3 spans 15 amino acids. The V gene's germline CDR1 is MGHDK and CDR2 SYGVNS. The CDR3 nucleotides read TGTGCCAGCAGTGATAGGACAGGGGGGGACTATGGCTACACCTTC. Residues: CASSDRTGGDYGYTF.

V gene TRBV7-6 combines with J gene TRBJ2-2; 11 nucleotides match TRBD1. CDR1 is SGHVS and CDR2 is FNYEAQ in the germline V gene. The CDR3 is made up of 17 amino acids. V lost 3 bases, J lost 6 bases, and 9 bases stayed unmatched. In DNA form, the CDR3 reads TGTGCCAGCAGCTTGGCTCGTCCGGGACAGGGGGCCGGGGAGCTGTTTTTT. Translated: CASSLARPGQGAGELFF.

The chain carries TRBV5-8 and TRBJ2-3; D is possibly TRBD1 (6 bases). This CDR3 region has 14 residues. V dropped 0 bases and J dropped 5 bases, with 10 bases sitting between them. Germline CDR1 and CDR2: SGHTS and YDEGEE. CDR3 protein: CASSLAGVGDTQYF. The CDR3 nucleotides are TGTGCCAGCAGCTTGGCAGGGGTGGGAGATACGCAGTATTTT.